The entry that follows covers one T cell receptor beta chain sequence. In the original workflow: Reference gene primers were amplified, and this amplification served to estimate nucleated cell counts. Data came from immunoSEQ multiplex PCR; TCRdb stores just in-frame clones and leaves some out. The DNA was the basis for D and trimming; V, J and clone size are from that table. The sample includes 95,000 to 110,000 clones, about 80% of them seen just once. The data derive from a study of blood T cell repertoires in COVID-19. The wider study: Spain, Italy and the United States supplied samples that represented acute and convalescent COVID-19. PBMCs, B-cell-depleted T cells, or T cells provided the cDNA or gDNA that made up the material.

The CDR3 is made up of 15 amino acids. Trimming cost V 3 bases and J 4 bases, with 17 bases left between them. Germline V lookup: CDR1 SGDLS, CDR2 YYNGEE. J is TRBJ2-7 and V is TRBV9; the D gene is possibly TRBD1 (6 bases). Sequencing was done on a sample of peripheral blood. This TCR derives from a man aged 70-80 years with acute or convalescent COVID-19. DNA for the CDR3: TGTGCCAGCAGCGCCTCTACAGGGATGGGATACGAGCAGTACTTC. Residues: CASSASTGMGYEQYF.